The TCR beta chain under discussion was sequenced for a study of cytomegalovirus exposure and HLA in healthy donors. Across the whole study: Among the 300 to 500 genotyped donors, around 81% were placed in the Caucasian-associated ancestry cluster.

Study-wide results and caveats: It emerged from a later analysis that several of the most significant clusters appeared to be linked to common viral pathogens. Prediction of most subjects' HLA-A and HLA-B alleles by TCR beta sequences was reportedly accurate.

With 60 Vbeta and 13 Jbeta primers, the PCR was carried out. The table came from immunoSEQ multiplex PCR; TCRdb's copy has only in-frame clones and leaves some out. Of 100,000 to 120,000 clones in the sample, about three quarters were seen once. As regards this clone: What it binds is unknown.

Losses at the gene ends were 8 bases for V and 7 bases for J; bases not matched to a gene: 11. The CDR3 loop spans 15 amino acids. Germline-derived CDR1 and CDR2 are SNHLY and FYNNEI. V usage is TRBV2 and J usage is TRBJ2-2; 9 nucleotides match TRBD1. Sequencing input: PBMCs. This TCR came from a woman aged 55-69 years in good health and CMV-seropositive. The CDR3 here is CASGQGFSGDGELFF. The CDR3 bases are TGTGCCAGCGGACAGGGGTTCTCAGGGGACGGGGAGCTGTTTTTT.